This T cell receptor beta chain was sequenced in a study of blood T cell repertoires in COVID-19. The wider study: In each case, the material was cDNA or gDNA derived from T cells, B-cell-depleted T cells, or PBMCs.

Original analysis: Nucleated cell counts were estimated from reference gene primer amplification. Generated by immunoSEQ multiplex PCR, the TCRdb table keeps only in-frame clones and is missing some. V and J calls and clone size are copied from that table; D and trimming were computed from the DNA. The sample consists of 130,000 or so clones, 70% to 90% of them appearing once. The CDR3 is 15 residues long. In germline, CDR1 is SGHRS, CDR2 YFSETQ. V lost 4 bases and J lost 1, with 14 bases in between. Sequencing used peripheral blood. This clonotype was sampled from a man between 35 and 55 years old with acute or convalescent COVID-19. The V gene is TRBV5-1, the J gene TRBJ1-1; D possibly corresponds to TRBD1 (6 bases). CDR3 loop: CASSRLDSKNTEAFF. CDR3 sequence (DNA): TGCGCCAGCAGCCGTTTGGACAGCAAGAACACTGAAGCTTTCTTT.